These T cell receptor beta chains were read from a single sample in a study of shared clonotypes between healthy human individuals. Profiling relied on immunoSEQ multiplex PCR, and the TCRdb table lists in-frame clones only, not all of them. The sample has approximately 2.1 million clones; 85% to 95% are singletons. The sequenced material came from naive CD4+ T cells from PBMCs. The receptors originated from a man aged 18 to 30 in good health. Some clones in this sample may be carry-over from other donors' samples. The CDR3 runs from the conserved cysteine through the conserved F or W. D genes are given only for firm matches. Where a row states a size, it is once, few, many or the class of an expanded clone; other rows omit it.

v_call	j_call	d_call	clone_size	cdr3_length	cdr3_nt	cdr3_aa
TRBV28	TRBJ2-5	-	-	15	TGTGCCAGCAGGCAACTAGCCGCGTACCAAGAGACCCAGTACTTC	CASRQLAAYQETQYF
TRBV27	TRBJ2-3	-	once	17	TGTGCCAGCAGTTCCTACGCGTACCCCTTCAGGGCAGATACGCAGTATTTT	CASSSYAYPFRADTQYF
TRBV5-6	TRBJ1-5	-	-	16	TGTGCCAGCAGCTTCTCGGGGGGCAGGAGCAATCAGCCCCAGCATTTT	CASSFSGGRSNQPQHF
TRBV2	TRBJ2-1	-	-	17	TGTGCCAGCAGTGAAGGTTTGGGGGCTTCGGGATACAATGAGCAGTTCTTC	CASSEGLGASGYNEQFF
TRBV5-1	TRBJ2-1	TRBD2	-	18	TGCGCCAGCAGCTCGGGGACTAGCGGGAGGGCTGAATACAATGAGCAGTTCTTC	CASSSGTSGRAEYNEQFF
TRBV5-4	TRBJ2-5	-	-	15	TGTGCCAGCAGCTTGGCCGTGGCGGGGCAAGAGACCCAGTACTTC	CASSLAVAGQETQYF
TRBV13	TRBJ2-7	TRBD2	-	14	TGTGCCAGCAGCTCTAGCGGGGGCTCCTACGAGCAGTACTTC	CASSSSGGSYEQYF
TRBV27	TRBJ2-3	-	-	15	TGTGCCAGCAGTTTATGGGTGGGGCCTGCAGATACGCAGTATTTT	CASSLWVGPADTQYF
TRBV18	TRBJ2-1	-	-	15	TGTGCCAGCTCACCAGGACCGTTCTTATACAATGAGCAGTTCTTC	CASSPGPFLYNEQFF
TRBV29-1	TRBJ2-7	-	-	13	TGCAGCGTGACAAGGGGGATAGTTTACGAGCAGTACTTC	CSVTRGIVYEQYF
TRBV2	TRBJ1-1	TRBD1	-	14	TGTGCCAGCACCTCCGGGACAGGGGGGACTGAAGCTTTCTTT	CASTSGTGGTEAFF
TRBV15	TRBJ1-1	-	-	16	TGTGCCACCAGCAGAGCCCTGGACAGACGGAACACTGAAGCTTTCTTT	CATSRALDRRNTEAFF
TRBV5-1	TRBJ1-1	-	-	12	TGCGCCAGCAGCGGGTCAGGGGAAGTAGCTTTCTTT	CASSGSGEVAFF
TRBV11-3	TRBJ2-5	TRBD2	-	16	TGTGCCAGCAGCGAGGGACTAGCGGGAGGGCCTGAGACCCAGTACTTC	CASSEGLAGGPETQYF
TRBV10-1	TRBJ2-7	TRBD1	-	15	TGCGCCAGCAGTGAGTCCACAGGGGGTGGATACGAGCAGTACTTC	CASSESTGGGYEQYF
TRBV6-6	TRBJ2-1	-	-	14	TGTGCCAGCAGCCCTACCAGCTCCTACAATGAGCAGTTCTTC	CASSPTSSYNEQFF
TRBV2	TRBJ1-5	-	-	13	TGTGCCAGCAGTGATACTGGTTATCAGCCCCAGCATTTT	CASSDTGYQPQHF
TRBV5-1	TRBJ2-7	-	-	15	TGCGCCACCTCTCCCGGGGGGACAGGCCTCTACGAGCAGTACTTC	CATSPGGTGLYEQYF
TRBV9	TRBJ1-1	TRBD1	-	17	TGTGCCAGCAGCGTCTCCGGGACAGGCAGGTTGAACACTGAAGCTTTCTTT	CASSVSGTGRLNTEAFF
TRBV7-2	TRBJ2-3	-	once	17	TGTGCCAGCAGCTTAGCTTCTTTGGCGGGAACCACAGATACGCAGTATTTT	CASSLASLAGTTDTQYF
TRBV19	TRBJ2-1	TRBD1	-	16	TGTGCCAGTAGTATAGTCGGGACAGGGGTAGGCAATGAGCAGTTCTTC	CASSIVGTGVGNEQFF
TRBV5-1	TRBJ1-2	TRBD1	-	14	TGCGCCAGCAGCTTGGAGGGACAGGTCTATGGCTACACCTTC	CASSLEGQVYGYTF
TRBV19	TRBJ2-5	TRBD1	-	13	TGTGCCAGTAGTATGGGGGACAGGGAGACCCAGTACTTC	CASSMGDRETQYF
TRBV7-2	TRBJ1-1	-	-	13	TGTGCCAGCCGCCGGGGTCGGAACACTGAAGCTTTCTTT	CASRRGRNTEAFF
TRBV10-3	TRBJ1-5	TRBD1	-	15	TGTGCCATCGGGGGTTCCGGGACAGATGATCAGCCCCAGCATTTT	CAIGGSGTDDQPQHF
TRBV2	TRBJ1-1	TRBD1	-	14	TGTGCCAGCAGATCCGCGACAGGGGACACTGAAGCTTTCTTT	CASRSATGDTEAFF
TRBV5-8	TRBJ1-5	-	-	15	TGTGCCAGCTTCAAAGGTGCAGGGACCCATCAGCCCCAGCATTTT	CASFKGAGTHQPQHF
TRBV2	TRBJ2-7	-	-	13	TGTGCCAGCAGTGAAGACAGGAACTACGAGCAGTACTTC	CASSEDRNYEQYF